Below, one T cell receptor beta chain is given with its context. This entry comes from a study of blood T cell repertoires in COVID-19. Study details: Samples representing acute and convalescent COVID-19 were sourced from the United States, Italy and Spain.

Original data processing: Cell counts per sample came from amplifying reference gene primers. Only in-frame clones appear in the TCRdb table, and some are missing; sequencing was by immunoSEQ multiplex PCR. V and J calls plus clone size are reproduced from that table; the DNA served to infer D and trimming. The data show 300,000 to 350,000 clones, 87% seen once. The CDR3 covers 11 residues. V dropped 6 bases and J dropped 4 bases, with 9 bases sitting between them. Germline V lookup: CDR1 DFQATT, CDR2 SNEGSKA (reference sequence). Seattle's enrolled individuals joined amid active infection and were then monitored longitudinally.

The sample consisted of peripheral blood. V is TRBV20-1 and J is TRBJ2-5; D is unclear. The TCR originated in a woman aged 50 to 60 with COVID-19, enrolled during active disease. The CDR3 DNA reads TGCAGTGCCCGGGTCCCAGAGACCCAGTACTTC. It encodes CSARVPETQYF.